The 32 T cell receptor beta chains below all came from one sample that was sequenced in a study of CD8+ T cells in alopecia areata. Treatment noted: oral pan-JAK inhibitor, 5-10 mg twice daily. RNA was extracted and reverse transcribed into cDNA as the sequencing template. Clones were read by immunoSEQ multiplex PCR, and TCRdb kept only the in-frame ones, dropping some. The table includes fewer than 250,000 clones, approximately 40% detected once. This material consisted of CD4+ T cells sorted from blood, taken at approximately week 39, from a patient treated with tofacitinib. Receptor source: a human donor with alopecia areata.

This sequence joins TRBV6-6 and TRBJ1-5; 12 positions match TRBD1. Germline CDR1 reads MNHNY; CDR2 reads SVGAGI (reference sequence). V trimming: 5 bases; J trimming: 4 bases; junction bases outside the gene matches: 6. The length of the CDR3 is 16 residues. In DNA, the CDR3 is TGTGCCAGCAGTCAAGGGACAGGGGGCGTGAATCAGCCCCAGCATTTT. Protein product: CASSQGTGGVNQPQHF.

The rearrangement joins TRBV7-2 to TRBJ2-7; D is undetermined. The CDR3 contains 12 residues. V was shortened by 2 bases and J by 4 bases, with 6 bases between the two germline ends. Germline CDR1 reads SGHTA; CDR2 reads FQGNSA. The CDR3 nucleotides read TGTGCCAGCAGCTTATTTGGGTACGAGCAGTACTTC. This gives the protein CASSLFGYEQYF.

This clone was detected a few times. This sequence joins TRBV14 and TRBJ1-1; D gene uncertain. The CDR3 covers 15 residues. The germline V gene has CDR1 SGHDN and CDR2 FVKESK. Trimming took 1 base from V and 3 from J, leaving 12 bases between them. The CDR3 loop reads CASSQGPADHTEAFF. CDR3 nucleotides: TGTGCCAGCAGCCAAGGTCCCGCGGACCACACTGAAGCTTTCTTT.

The table lists this clone with a few counts. V is TRBV4-3 and J is TRBJ1-2, with TRBD1 matching over 8 bases. The germline V gene encodes CDR1 LGHNA and CDR2 YSLEER. J lost 5 bases, V lost 4 bases, and 9 bases had no gene match. The CDR3 runs 15 residues. The DNA for the CDR3 is TGCGCCAGCAGCCCGGTCCCTACAGGGGGGTATGGCTACACCTTC. Translating it yields CASSPVPTGGYGYTF.

This clone was counted a few times. The chain couples TRBV30 to TRBJ1-3; possibly TRBD1 for D (5 bases). Trimming shortened V by 4 bases and J by 6 bases, and 13 bases separated the two germline ends. The CDR3 length is 13 residues. CDR1 is GTSNPN and CDR2 is SVGIG in the germline V gene (reference sequence). CDR3 loop: CAWTPGTANTIYF. CDR3 coding DNA: TGTGCCTGGACCCCCGGGACCGCAAACACCATATATTTT. The full variable domain, with the rest looked up from reference TRBV30 and TRBJ1-3, is SQTIHQWPATLVQPVGSPLSLECTVEGTSNPNLYWYRQAAGRGLQLLFYSVGIGQISSEVPQNLSASRPQDRQFILSSKKLLLSDSGFYLCAWTPGTANTIYFGEGSWLTVV.

This clone was recorded a few times. Other DNA sequences of this sample code for an identical CDR3. The chain combines TRBV29-1 with TRBJ1-3; the match to TRBD1 covers 8 bases. The length of the CDR3 is 12 residues. The germline gives CDR1 SQVTM, CDR2 ANQGSEA. V shed 7 bases, J shed 3 bases, and the junction held 2 bases outside the gene matches. CDR3 nucleotides: TGCAGCGCAGGACAGGGTGGAAACACCATATATTTT. Translating gives CSAGQGGNTIYF. The full variable domain, its missing parts supplied by reference TRBV29-1 and TRBJ1-3, is SAVISQKPSRDICQRGTSLTIQCQVDSQVTMMFWYRQQPGQSLTLIATANQGSEATYESGFVIDKFPISRPNLTFSTLTVSNMSPEDSSIYLCSAGQGGNTIYFGEGSWLTVV.

The CDR3 nucleotides are TGTGCCAGCAGCCTTGGACAGGGGTGGACCGGGGAGCTGTTTTTT. Its protein product is CASSLGQGWTGELFF. This chain connects TRBV7-2 to TRBJ2-2; 9 bases agree with TRBD1. CDR3 length: 15 residues. The ends lost 5 bases at V and 5 bases at J; junction bases unmatched: 6. Per the germline V gene, CDR1 is SGHTA and CDR2 is FQGNSA.

This clone occurred a few times. This chain connects TRBV6-5 to TRBJ2-5; no reliable D call. Trimming took off 4 bases at V and 5 bases at J, with 8 bases between the two ends. The CDR3 sequence is 12 residues long. Germline V gene sequence: CDR1 MNHEY, CDR2 SVGAGI. The CDR3 DNA reads TGTGCCAGCAGTTGGTCTCGTGAGACCCAGTACTTC. It is translated as CASSWSRETQYF.

The sample holds a few counts of this clone. The CDR3 reads CSVWRQGGTEAFF. CDR3 in DNA: TGCAGCGTGTGGCGACAGGGGGGCACTGAAGCTTTCTTT. The chain is built from TRBV29-1 and TRBJ1-1; 9 bases match TRBD1. V gave up 6 bases and J gave up 4 bases; unmatched junction bases: 6. The CDR3 length is 13 residues. Germline V gene sequence: CDR1 SQVTM, CDR2 ANQGSEA.

The chain has TRBV29-1 and TRBJ2-1; 7 nucleotides match TRBD2. Germline V CDR1 and CDR2: SQVTM, ANQGSEA. The CDR3 is 11 amino acids. J gave up 6 bases and V 7 bases, and 3 bases lay outside the gene matches. In nucleotides, the CDR3 is TGCAGCGGGGGACTACTCAATGAGCAGTTCTTC. Translated: CSGGLLNEQFF.

CDR3 bases: TGTGCCTGGAGTGTAGAGCCAGGGAGAGGCTACACCTTC. It specifies CAWSVEPGRGYTF. The chain recombines TRBV30 with TRBJ1-2; D is possibly TRBD1 (5 bases). V lost 0 bases to trimming and J lost 8 bases, with 13 bases between them. CDR1 is GTSNPN and CDR2 is SVGIG in the germline V gene (reference sequence). The CDR3 is 13 amino acids.

The V and J genes are TRBV2 and TRBJ1-1, with D unclear. Trimming pared 7 bases from V and 8 bases from J, leaving 8 bases between. The CDR3 covers 10 residues. In germline, CDR1 is SNHLY, CDR2 FYNNEI. CDR3 protein: CASTGREAFF. The DNA for the CDR3 is TGTGCCAGCACGGGGAGGGAAGCTTTCTTT.

The rearrangement joins TRBV4-2 to TRBJ2-1; 10 bases are shared with TRBD2. From germline, CDR1 is LGHNA and CDR2 YNFKEQ. The trim removed 0 bases at V and 5 bases at J, leaving 1 base unmatched. This CDR3 has 15 amino acids. CDR3 loop: CASSQDLAGDNEQFF. CDR3 in DNA: TGTGCCAGCAGCCAAGACCTAGCGGGGGACAATGAGCAGTTCTTC.

The V and J genes are TRBV25-1 and TRBJ2-5, with D possibly being TRBD1 (6 bases). Trimming pared 8 bases from V and 5 bases from J, leaving 12 bases between. Germline V CDR1 and CDR2: MGHDK, SYGVNS. This CDR3 region has 12 residues. CDR3 nucleotide sequence: TGTGCCAGCCCACAGGGTTGGGAGACCCAGTACTTC. Its translation is CASPQGWETQYF.

J is TRBJ2-3 and V is TRBV5-1, with 9 nucleotides matching TRBD1. CDR3 length: 16 residues. The germline CDR1 and CDR2 sequences are SGHRS and YFSETQ. V was clipped by 1 base and J by 2 bases; unmatched bases: 5. The chain's CDR3 is CASSLPDRGDTDTQYF. In DNA, the CDR3 is TGCGCCAGCAGCTTGCCAGACAGGGGGGACACAGATACGCAGTATTTT.

This clone appeared once. The chain recombines TRBV9 with TRBJ1-5; D is ambiguous. Germline CDR1 reads SGDLS; CDR2 reads YYNGEE. V was clipped by 0 bases and J by 7 bases, with 14 bases between them. The CDR3 is 15 amino acids. CDR3 nucleotides: TGTGCCAGCAGCGTAGAGGGTACCAGAGGGCAGCCCCAGCATTTT. Protein: CASSVEGTRGQPQHF.

V and J are TRBV5-1 and TRBJ1-5; D is ambiguous. The CDR3 consists of 14 residues. The V end was cut by 0 bases, the J end by 7 bases, with 11 bases between. Germline V gene lookup returns CDR1 SGHRS and CDR2 YFSETQ. CDR3 loop: CASSLEGNGQPQHF. The CDR3 region has the DNA TGCGCCAGCAGCTTGGAAGGGAACGGCCAGCCCCAGCATTTT.

The V call is TRBV7-2, the J call TRBJ2-6, with TRBD2 identical over 9 bases. The CDR3 loop spans 19 amino acids. J lost 0 bases, V lost 5 bases, and 11 bases had no gene match. CDR1 is SGHTA, CDR2 FQGNSA, per germline. CDR3: CASSAHKGSGSSGANVLTF. The CDR3 DNA reads as TGTGCCAGCAGCGCGCACAAGGGTAGCGGGAGCTCTGGGGCCAACGTCCTGACTTTC.

This clone has a count of ten or more. Other nucleotide sequences from this sample produce the same CDR3. This chain connects TRBV28 to TRBJ2-7; no definite D call. Trimming shortened V by 3 bases and J by 3 bases, and 15 bases separated the two germline ends. CDR1 MDHEN and CDR2 SYDVKM come from the germline V gene. The CDR3 is 15 residues long. CDR3 amino acids: CASSLSPRSNYEQYF. The CDR3 DNA sequence: TGTGCCAGCAGTTTGTCGCCCCGGTCCAACTACGAGCAGTACTTC.

The chain combines TRBV29-1 with TRBJ1-1; D remains ambiguous. The V and J ends lost 8 bases and 3 bases respectively, with 16 bases between them. Germline V gives CDR1 SQVTM, CDR2 ANQGSEA. CDR3 length: 13 residues. CDR3 region: CSIRNLLDTEAFF. The CDR3 nucleotides read TGCAGCATACGGAATTTACTGGACACTGAAGCTTTCTTT.

This chain uses TRBV11-2 with TRBJ2-4; D gene unclear. CDR1 is SGHAT and CDR2 is FQNNGV in the germline V gene. CDR3 length: 11 residues. V lost 11 bases to trimming and J lost 1 base, with 6 bases between them. The CDR3 loop reads CAEMAKNIQYF. CDR3 in DNA: TGTGCCGAAATGGCCAAAAACATTCAGTACTTC.

The chain links TRBV6-1 to TRBJ1-2; tentative D call: TRBD1 (5 bases). The CDR3 is 12 amino acids. In germline, CDR1 is MNHNS, CDR2 SASEGT. Trimming stripped 4 bases from V and 4 bases from J, with 7 bases between. In nucleotides, the CDR3 is TGTGCCAGCAGTGTGGACATCTATGGCTACACCTTC. Residues: CASSVDIYGYTF.

This chain uses TRBV6-5 with TRBJ2-7; D gene unclear. This CDR3 spans 13 amino acids. Trimming removed 4 bases from V and 3 bases from J, with 10 bases in between. Looked up from germline, CDR1 is MNHEY and CDR2 is SVGAGI. The CDR3 region is CASSSGYLYEQYF. CDR3 nucleotide sequence: TGTGCCAGCAGTTCCGGTTATCTCTACGAGCAGTACTTC.

The CDR3 loop is CASSALGGYNEQFF. DNA of the CDR3: TGTGCCAGCAGTGCGTTGGGGGGGTACAATGAGCAGTTCTTC. The V call is TRBV27, the J call TRBJ2-1, with 7 bases matching TRBD2. CDR1 and CDR2 (germline): MNHEY, SMNVEV (reference sequence). The CDR3 runs to 14 residues. The ends lost 5 bases at V and 4 bases at J; junction bases unmatched: 5.

This clone was detected only a few times. This sequence joins TRBV29-1 and TRBJ2-1; D is undetermined. The CDR3 loop spans 12 amino acids. Germline CDR1 SQVTM, CDR2 ANQGSEA. V was clipped by 4 bases and J by 5 bases, with 9 bases between them. CDR3 sequence reads: CSVVPADNEQFF. The CDR3 DNA reads as TGCAGCGTTGTGCCAGCTGACAATGAGCAGTTCTTC.

V and J are TRBV29-1 and TRBJ2-1; no definite D call. V was cut by 2 bases and J by 4 bases, with 12 bases left in between. Germline CDR1 and CDR2: SQVTM and ANQGSEA. The CDR3 has 14 residues. The CDR3 nucleotides are TGCAGCGTTGAACCCGTGGGCAGGTACAATGAGCAGTTCTTC. Residues: CSVEPVGRYNEQFF.

This clone appeared a few times. The chain is built from TRBV30 and TRBJ2-7, with TRBD2 matching over 11 bases. Germline V lookup: CDR1 GTSNPN, CDR2 SVGIG (reference sequence). J gave up 7 bases and V 4 bases, and 15 bases lay outside the gene matches. This CDR3 has 16 residues. The CDR3 reads CAWNSRGLAGGREQYF. CDR3 sequence (DNA): TGTGCCTGGAACAGCCGGGGGCTAGCGGGAGGAAGGGAGCAGTACTTC.

As for this clone: A far larger clone is just one base off, so this is likely a read error. This specimen includes other DNA sequences encoding the same CDR3. The rearrangement joins TRBV7-2 to TRBJ1-5; D gene ambiguous. This CDR3 comprises 13 residues. V lost 3 bases, J lost 4 bases, and 7 bases lay in between. Germline V lookup: CDR1 SGHTA, CDR2 FQGNSA. The DNA for the CDR3 is TGTGCCAGCAGCTTGAGAGGTAATCAGCCCCAGCATTTT. It yields the protein CASSLRGNQPQHF.

The chain links TRBV6-4 to TRBJ1-2, with D unclear. Germline V gene data show CDR1 as MRHNA and CDR2 as SNTAGT. The CDR3 runs to 12 residues. Trimming stripped 4 bases from V and 5 bases from J, with 8 bases between. CDR3 DNA: TGTGCCAGCAGTGCTGGGGATTATGGCTACACCTTC. This gives the protein CASSAGDYGYTF.

This clone has just one count. V usage is TRBV6-5 and J usage is TRBJ1-5; TRBD1 matches at 8 bases. Germline assignment: CDR1 MNHEY and CDR2 SVGAGI. V trimming: 2 bases; J trimming: 5 bases; junction bases outside the gene matches: 5. The CDR3 totals 15 residues. The CDR3 spells CASSYTTGGDQPQHF. In DNA form, the CDR3 reads TGTGCCAGCAGTTACACTACAGGGGGTGATCAGCCCCAGCATTTT.

CDR3 loop: CASGDRAGTDTQYF. The CDR3 DNA sequence: TGTGCCAGCGGGGACAGGGCAGGCACAGATACGCAGTATTTT. The chain couples TRBV2 to TRBJ2-3; 9 nucleotides match TRBD1. The junction had 4 bases not matched to a gene; V was cut back by 8 bases and J by 1 base. This CDR3 region has 14 residues. CDR1 SNHLY and CDR2 FYNNEI come from the germline V gene. The complete variable domain, with remaining parts taken from reference TRBV2 and TRBJ2-3, reads EPEVTQTPSHQVTQMGQEVILRCVPISNHLYFYWYRQILGQKVEFLVSFYNNEISEKSEIFDDQFSVERPDGSNFTLKIRSTKLEDSAMYFCASGDRAGTDTQYFGPGTRLTVL.

This rearrangement joins TRBV2 to TRBJ2-3, with unresolved D. The CDR3 consists of 12 residues. V dropped 4 bases and J dropped 4 bases, with 6 bases sitting between them. Per germline, CDR1 SNHLY and CDR2 FYNNEI. This CDR3 reads CASSGSSDTQYF. DNA of the CDR3: TGTGCCAGCAGTGGTAGCTCAGATACGCAGTATTTT.